The rows below give T cell receptor beta chains drawn from one sample of a study of PD-L1 blockade in urothelial cancer. The data were produced by immunoSEQ multiplex PCR, yet TCRdb's version contains in-frame clones alone and is incomplete. The sample has 55,000 or so clones, nearly 85% seen once; the top ten hold about 5.3%. The sequencing here drew on PBMCs, taken around atezolizumab (anti-PD-L1) treatment. The receptor source for this set is a man aged 35-49 years with urothelial cancer. Both conserved end residues are part of each CDR3. D genes are given only for firm matches. Clone sizes are given selectively: once, few, many, or a class where the clone is expanded.

J gene,D gene,clone size,V gene,CDR3 DNA,CDR3 protein
TRBJ1-3,NA,NA,TRBV30,TGTGCCTGGAGCCCCGGGAACTCTGGAAACACCATATATTTT,CAWSPGNSGNTIYF
TRBJ2-3,TRBD1,NA,TRBV10-3,TGTGCCGCCGGGACAGCGGATACGCAGTATTTT,CAAGTADTQYF
TRBJ1-1,NA,NA,TRBV28,TGTGCCACGCCTGTTACAGGGAACACTGAAGCTTTCTTT,CATPVTGNTEAFF
TRBJ2-2,TRBD1,NA,TRBV13,TGTGCCAGCAGCTCCCAAGGGGACAGGGGAGAGGACGGGGAGCTGTTTTTT,CASSSQGDRGEDGELFF
TRBJ2-5,NA,NA,TRBV11-2,TGTGCCAGCAGCTTAGAATTCAGGGTTGGAGAGACCCAGTACTTC,CASSLEFRVGETQYF
TRBJ2-5,TRBD2,few,TRBV7-8,TGTGCCAGCAGCTTCCCGATAGGACTAGCGGGATTAGCATCCTCCCAAGAGACCCAGTACTTC,CASSFPIGLAGLASSQETQYF
TRBJ2-7,TRBD2,NA,TRBV29-1,TGCAGCGTTGTACTAGCGGCCGGGTACTACGAGCAGTACTTC,CSVVLAAGYYEQYF
TRBJ2-1,TRBD2,NA,TRBV2,TGTGCCAGCAGGGGACTAGCGGGGCACAATGAGCAGTTCTTC,CASRGLAGHNEQFF
TRBJ2-3,TRBD1,NA,TRBV27,TGTGCCAGCAGTTCGGGGACAGGGATTTTTTTCACAGATACGCAGTATTTT,CASSSGTGIFFTDTQYF
TRBJ2-1,TRBD1,NA,TRBV5-8,TGTGCCAGCAGCTTGGGACAGGGGGGGACATCCTACAATGAGCAGTTCTTC,CASSLGQGGTSYNEQFF
TRBJ2-4,TRBD1,NA,TRBV6-1,TGTGCCAGCAGTGATGGGACAGGGGGCTTAAAAAACATTCAGTACTTC,CASSDGTGGLKNIQYF
TRBJ2-1,NA,NA,TRBV18,NA,CASSPDFGNEQFF
TRBJ2-7,TRBD1,NA,TRBV28,TGTGCCAGCAGGGACAGGGGGGCATCCTACGAGCAGTACTTC,CASRDRGASYEQYF
TRBJ1-5,TRBD1,NA,TRBV19,TGTGCCGCAAACAGGGGTCCTAGCAATCAGCCCCAGCATTTT,CAANRGPSNQPQHF
TRBJ1-1,NA,NA,TRBV29-1,TGCAGCGTAATGGTCAGGGTGAGGAACACTGAAGCTTTCTTT,CSVMVRVRNTEAFF
TRBJ1-2,TRBD1,NA,TRBV7-2,TGTGCCAGCAGCTCGAAGACAGGGCTCTATGGCTACACCTTC,CASSSKTGLYGYTF
TRBJ2-3,NA,NA,TRBV7-9,TGTGCCAGCAGCTTAGGGCCAGATACGCAGTATTTT,CASSLGPDTQYF
TRBJ2-3,NA,few,TRBV4-1,TGCGCCAGCAGCCTCAGAGGCGCGTTTGGCACAGATACGCAGTATTTT,CASSLRGAFGTDTQYF
TRBJ2-1,NA,NA,TRBV30,TGTGCCTGGAGTGCCGGCACTACTCGTCCCAATGAGCAGTTCTTC,CAWSAGTTRPNEQFF
TRBJ1-2,NA,once,TRBV6-5,TGTGCCAGCAGTTACCTAGCGGGGGCCAAGGGCTACACCTTC,CASSYLAGAKGYTF
TRBJ1-1,NA,NA,TRBV5-1,TGCGCCAGCAGCCCCGGGGTGGCGAACACTGAAGCTTTCTTT,CASSPGVANTEAFF
TRBJ1-1,TRBD1,NA,TRBV6-5,TGTGCCAGCAGTTACTACGAACAGGGGAATGCTTTCTTT,CASSYYEQGNAFF
TRBJ2-7,NA,NA,TRBV7-2,TGTGCCAGCAGCCAGGCTCCAGGGCTTTGGTTCGAGCAGTACTTC,CASSQAPGLWFEQYF
TRBJ2-3,TRBD1,NA,TRBV7-7,TGTGCTAGCAGCTTAGGGACAGGGGCTGCAGATACGCAGTATTTT,CASSLGTGAADTQYF
TRBJ1-3,NA,NA,TRBV7-2,TGTGCCAGCAGCTTTTTGGACAGCTACGGAAACACCATATATTTT,CASSFLDSYGNTIYF
TRBJ2-7,TRBD2,once,TRBV29-1,TGCAGCGTTGCCGGGGGGGGGTCCTACGAGCAGTACTTC,CSVAGGGSYEQYF
TRBJ2-2,NA,NA,TRBV10-3,TGTGCCATCGCGACAACAACTCGCCCCGGGGAGCTGTTTTTT,CAIATTTRPGELFF
TRBJ2-7,TRBD2,few,TRBV6-5,TGTGCCAGCAGTTCACCTAGCGGGAGCTCCTACGAGCAGTACTTC,CASSSPSGSSYEQYF
TRBJ1-1,TRBD1,NA,TRBV11-2,TGTGCCAGCAGCTCCCTACAGGGGTCAAGGACTGAAGCTTTCTTT,CASSSLQGSRTEAFF
TRBJ2-1,TRBD2,NA,TRBV7-2,TGTGCCAGCACCCGAAGGACTAGCGGAGGGGATGAGCAGTTCTTC,CASTRRTSGGDEQFF
TRBJ2-5,NA,NA,TRBV28,TGTGCCAGCAGTTTAGAGGTCACTTTCCAAGAGACCCAGTACTTC,CASSLEVTFQETQYF
TRBJ2-7,TRBD1,NA,TRBV30,TGTGCCTGGAGCGCAGGGGGCGAATTGTACGAGCAGTACTTC,CAWSAGGELYEQYF
TRBJ1-1,NA,once,TRBV19,TGTGCCAGTAGTATAGATCGGGCGGGGAACACTGAAGCTTTCTTT,CASSIDRAGNTEAFF
TRBJ1-5,NA,few,TRBV18,TGTGCCAGCTCACCACAAAAAGGGGATCAGCCCCAGCATTTT,CASSPQKGDQPQHF
TRBJ2-3,NA,NA,TRBV10-3,TGTGCCATCAGTGAGGAGGGACTTCTTAGGGATACGCAGTATTTT,CAISEEGLLRDTQYF
TRBJ2-5,TRBD2,NA,TRBV5-1,TGCGCCAGCAGCTTCTCTAGCGGGAGTGGTGAGACCCAGTACTTC,CASSFSSGSGETQYF
TRBJ2-3,TRBD2,NA,TRBV10-3,TGTGCCATCAAAGAGGCGGGAGGTGCAGATACGCAGTATTTT,CAIKEAGGADTQYF
TRBJ2-3,NA,NA,TRBV18,TGTGCCAGCTCACCACCCTTCGTCGGGGGAACAGATACGCAGTATTTT,CASSPPFVGGTDTQYF
TRBJ1-4,TRBD1,NA,TRBV27,TGTGCCAGCAGACAGGGGTTTGAAAGGGCAACTAATGAAAAACTGTTTTTT,CASRQGFERATNEKLFF
TRBJ2-7,TRBD2,NA,TRBV5-1,TGCGCCAGCAGCTGGGGGGCTAGCGGGAGTGTCTCCTACGAGCAGTACTTC,CASSWGASGSVSYEQYF
TRBJ1-4,TRBD1,NA,TRBV7-9,TGTGCCAGCAGCACCGGATCCAGGGGGCGCATGATGGATGAAAAACTGTTTTTT,CASSTGSRGRMMDEKLFF
TRBJ2-7,NA,NA,TRBV27,TGTGCCAGCAGCGCACAGGGCAAGAACGAGCAGTACTTC,CASSAQGKNEQYF
TRBJ2-7,NA,NA,TRBV28,TGTGCCAGCAGTTTTTATTTGGGAGGAAGCTACGAGCAGTACTTC,CASSFYLGGSYEQYF
TRBJ2-7,TRBD2,NA,TRBV18,TGTGCCAGCTCCTCCTCTAGCGGGGGGTCCTACGAGCAGTACTTC,CASSSSSGGSYEQYF
TRBJ2-7,NA,NA,TRBV2,TGTGCCAGCAGTGAAGGCTCGAGGGAGCAGTACTTC,CASSEGSREQYF
TRBJ1-5,TRBD1,NA,TRBV6-5,TGTGCCAGCAGCCCGGACAGGGATAGCAATCAGCCCCAGCATTTT,CASSPDRDSNQPQHF
TRBJ2-1,TRBD2,NA,TRBV9,TGTGCCAGCAGCGGGCGTAGTCAGACTAGCGGTACAAATGAGCAGTTCTTC,CASSGRSQTSGTNEQFF
TRBJ2-1,NA,NA,TRBV6-4,TGTGCCACCCAAGCAGGTGAGCAGTTCTTC,CATQAGEQFF
TRBJ1-2,NA,NA,TRBV28,TGTGCCACCCGGGAGGCCCGTGGCTACACCTTC,CATREARGYTF
TRBJ1-1,NA,NA,TRBV9,TGTGCCAGCAGCGTAACCCCCGAGGCAGCCTCTGAAGCTTTCTTT,CASSVTPEAASEAFF
TRBJ1-2,TRBD1,NA,TRBV7-3,TGTGCCAGCAGCCAGACAGGGGCCGGGTATGGCTACACCTTC,CASSQTGAGYGYTF
TRBJ2-3,NA,NA,TRBV30,TGTGCCTGGAGTGTACTAGGTCTTTTCCAAGACACAGATACGCAGTATTTT,CAWSVLGLFQDTDTQYF
TRBJ1-3,NA,NA,TRBV5-6,TGTGCCAGCAGCCGGACAGCTTTCTCTGGAAACACCATATATTTT,CASSRTAFSGNTIYF
TRBJ1-1,NA,NA,TRBV7-8,TGTGCCAGTCAGGTCCGGGGAGGGGGATTTACTGAAGCTTTCTTT,CASQVRGGGFTEAFF
TRBJ2-3,TRBD2,once,TRBV28,TGTGCCAGCATCTCCCCGGGGTTCTGGCGGGAGGACACAGATACGCAGTATTTT,CASISPGFWREDTDTQYF
TRBJ2-7,NA,NA,TRBV13,TGTGCCAGCAGCAGACAACAGAGGGTCCACGAGCAGTACTTC,CASSRQQRVHEQYF
TRBJ2-7,NA,NA,TRBV5-4,TGTGCCAGCAGCCCCTCGTTGGGGGCCCTGGGCGAGCAGTACTTC,CASSPSLGALGEQYF
TRBJ2-1,NA,NA,TRBV7-9,TGTGCCAGCAGCTACGACTGGAGCTCCTACAATGAGCAGTTCTTC,CASSYDWSSYNEQFF
TRBJ2-4,NA,NA,TRBV13,TGTGCCAGCAGCCCGGGAGCCAAAAACATTCAGTACTTC,CASSPGAKNIQYF